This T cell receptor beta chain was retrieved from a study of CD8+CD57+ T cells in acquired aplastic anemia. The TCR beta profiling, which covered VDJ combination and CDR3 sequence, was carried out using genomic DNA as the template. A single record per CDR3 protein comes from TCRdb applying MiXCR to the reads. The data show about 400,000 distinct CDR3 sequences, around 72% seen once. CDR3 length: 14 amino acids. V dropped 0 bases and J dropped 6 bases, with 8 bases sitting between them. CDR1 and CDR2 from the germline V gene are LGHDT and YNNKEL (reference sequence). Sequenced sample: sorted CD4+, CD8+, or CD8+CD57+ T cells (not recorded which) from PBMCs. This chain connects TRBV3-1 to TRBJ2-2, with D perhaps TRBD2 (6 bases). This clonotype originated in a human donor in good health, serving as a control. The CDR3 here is CASSQDSGPGELFF. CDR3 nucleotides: TGTGCCAGCAGCCAAGATAGCGGACCCGGGGAGCTGTTTTTT.